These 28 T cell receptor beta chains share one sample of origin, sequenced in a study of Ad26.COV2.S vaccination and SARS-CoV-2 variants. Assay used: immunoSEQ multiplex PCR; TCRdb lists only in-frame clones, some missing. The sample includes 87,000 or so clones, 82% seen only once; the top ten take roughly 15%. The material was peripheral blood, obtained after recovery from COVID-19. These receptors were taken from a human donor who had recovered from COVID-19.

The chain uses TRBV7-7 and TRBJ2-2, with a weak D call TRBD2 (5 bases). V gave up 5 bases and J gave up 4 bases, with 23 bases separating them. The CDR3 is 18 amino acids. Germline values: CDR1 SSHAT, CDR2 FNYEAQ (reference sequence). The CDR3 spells CASSPQVRASGATGELFF. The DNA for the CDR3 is TGTGCCAGCAGCCCCCAAGTTAGGGCAAGCGGAGCCACCGGGGAGCTGTTTTTT. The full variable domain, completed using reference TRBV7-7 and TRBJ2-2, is GAGVSQSPRYKVTKRGQDVTLRCDPISSHATLYWYQQALGQGPEFLTYFNYEAQPDKSGLPSDRFSAERPEGSISTLTIQRTEQRDSAMYRCASSPQVRASGATGELFFGEGSRLTVL.

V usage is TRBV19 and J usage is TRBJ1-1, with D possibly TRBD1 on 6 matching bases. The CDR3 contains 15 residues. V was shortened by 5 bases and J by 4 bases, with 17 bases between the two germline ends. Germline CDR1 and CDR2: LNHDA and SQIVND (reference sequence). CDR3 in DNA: TGTGCCAGTAGTGTCGGAGGGGGTTACGGCACTGAAGCTTTCTTT. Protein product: CASSVGGGYGTEAFF.

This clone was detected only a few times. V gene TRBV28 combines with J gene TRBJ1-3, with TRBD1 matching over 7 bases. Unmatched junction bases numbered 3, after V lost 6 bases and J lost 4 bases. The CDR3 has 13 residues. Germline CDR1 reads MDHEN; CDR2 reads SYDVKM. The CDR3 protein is CASRGGKGNTIYF. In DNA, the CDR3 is TGTGCCAGCAGAGGGGGCAAGGGAAACACCATATATTTT.

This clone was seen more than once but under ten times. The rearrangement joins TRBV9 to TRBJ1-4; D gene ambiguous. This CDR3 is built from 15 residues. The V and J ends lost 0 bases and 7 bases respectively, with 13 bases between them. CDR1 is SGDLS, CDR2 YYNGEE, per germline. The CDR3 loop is CASSVDESIVEKLFF. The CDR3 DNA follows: TGTGCCAGCAGCGTAGACGAGTCTATAGTTGAAAAACTGTTTTTT. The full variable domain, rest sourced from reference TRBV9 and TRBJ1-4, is DSGVTQTPKHLITATGQRVTLRCSPRSGDLSVYWYQQSLDQGLQFLIQYYNGEERAKGNILERFSAQQFPDLHSELNLSSLELGDSALYFCASSVDESIVEKLFFGSGTQLSVL.

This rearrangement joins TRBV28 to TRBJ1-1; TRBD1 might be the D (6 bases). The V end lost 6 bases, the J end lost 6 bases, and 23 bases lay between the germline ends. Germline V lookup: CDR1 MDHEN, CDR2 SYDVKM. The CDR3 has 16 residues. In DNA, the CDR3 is TGTGCCAGCAGCCTGGGCCCGTTGGGGGCTAGGGCTGAAGCTTTCTTT. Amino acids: CASSLGPLGARAEAFF.

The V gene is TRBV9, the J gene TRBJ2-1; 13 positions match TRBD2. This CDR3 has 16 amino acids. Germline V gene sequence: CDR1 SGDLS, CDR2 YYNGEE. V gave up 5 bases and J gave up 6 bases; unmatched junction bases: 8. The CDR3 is CASSDTTSGRGNEQFF. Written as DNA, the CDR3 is TGTGCCAGCAGTGATACAACTAGCGGGAGGGGCAATGAGCAGTTCTTC.

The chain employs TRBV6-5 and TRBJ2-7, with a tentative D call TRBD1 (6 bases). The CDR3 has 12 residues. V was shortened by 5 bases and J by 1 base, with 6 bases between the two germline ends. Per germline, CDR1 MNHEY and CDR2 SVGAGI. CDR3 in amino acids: CASSTGSYEQYF. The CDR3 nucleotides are TGTGCCAGCAGTACAGGGTCCTACGAGCAGTACTTC.

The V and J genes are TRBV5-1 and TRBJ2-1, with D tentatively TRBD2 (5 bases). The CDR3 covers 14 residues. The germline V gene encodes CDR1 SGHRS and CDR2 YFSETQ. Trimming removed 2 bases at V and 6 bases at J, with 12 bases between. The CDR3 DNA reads TGCGCCAGCAGCTTCAGCGGTTCGACCAATGAGCAGTTCTTC. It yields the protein CASSFSGSTNEQFF.

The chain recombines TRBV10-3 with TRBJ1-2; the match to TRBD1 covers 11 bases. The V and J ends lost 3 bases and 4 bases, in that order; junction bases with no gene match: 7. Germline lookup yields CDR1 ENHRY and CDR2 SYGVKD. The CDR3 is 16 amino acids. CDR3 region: CAISDWTGGFSYGYTF. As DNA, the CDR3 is TGTGCCATCAGTGATTGGACAGGGGGCTTCAGCTATGGCTACACCTTC.

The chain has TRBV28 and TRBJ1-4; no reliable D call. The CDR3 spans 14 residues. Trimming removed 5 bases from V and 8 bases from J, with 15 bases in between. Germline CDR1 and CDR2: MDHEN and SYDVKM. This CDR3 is CASSPRYTKEKLFF. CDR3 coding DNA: TGTGCCAGCAGTCCCCGATACACGAAGGAAAAACTGTTTTTT.

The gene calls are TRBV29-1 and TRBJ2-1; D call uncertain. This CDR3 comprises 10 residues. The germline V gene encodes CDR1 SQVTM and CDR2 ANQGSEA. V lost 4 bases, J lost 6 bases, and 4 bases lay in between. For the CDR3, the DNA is TGCAGCGTTGGGGGCAATGAGCAGTTCTTC. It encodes CSVGGNEQFF.

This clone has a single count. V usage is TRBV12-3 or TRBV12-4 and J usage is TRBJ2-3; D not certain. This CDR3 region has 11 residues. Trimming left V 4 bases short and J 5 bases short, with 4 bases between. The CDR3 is CASSSRDTQYF. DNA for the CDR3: TGTGCCAGCAGTTCACGAGATACGCAGTATTTT.

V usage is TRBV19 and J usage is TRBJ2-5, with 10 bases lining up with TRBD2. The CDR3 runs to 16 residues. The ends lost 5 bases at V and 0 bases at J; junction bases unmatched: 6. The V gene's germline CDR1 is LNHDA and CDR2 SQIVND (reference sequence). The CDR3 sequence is CASSFRLAGNQETQYF. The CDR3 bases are TGTGCCAGTAGTTTCCGACTAGCGGGTAACCAAGAGACCCAGTACTTC. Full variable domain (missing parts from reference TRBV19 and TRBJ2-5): DGGITQSPKYLFRKEGQNVTLSCEQNLNHDAMYWYRQDPGQGLRLIYYSQIVNDFQKGDIAEGYSVSREKKESFPLTVTSAQKNPTAFYLCASSFRLAGNQETQYFGPGTRLLVL.

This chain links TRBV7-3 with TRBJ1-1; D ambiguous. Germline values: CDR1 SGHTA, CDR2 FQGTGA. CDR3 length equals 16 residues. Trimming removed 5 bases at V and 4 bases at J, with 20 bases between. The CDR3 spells CASSQHPSGGTTEAFF. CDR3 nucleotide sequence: TGTGCCAGCAGCCAACATCCATCCGGAGGTACCACTGAAGCTTTCTTT.

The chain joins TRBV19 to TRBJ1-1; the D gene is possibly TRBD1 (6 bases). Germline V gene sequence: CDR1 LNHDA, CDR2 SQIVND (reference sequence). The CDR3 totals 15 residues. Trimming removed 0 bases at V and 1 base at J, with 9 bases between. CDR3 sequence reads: CASSIDGTPNTEAFF. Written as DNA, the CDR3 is TGTGCCAGTAGTATAGACGGGACACCGAACACTGAAGCTTTCTTT.

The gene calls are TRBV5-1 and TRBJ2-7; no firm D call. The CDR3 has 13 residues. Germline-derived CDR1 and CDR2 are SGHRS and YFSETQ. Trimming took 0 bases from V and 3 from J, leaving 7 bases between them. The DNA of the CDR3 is TGCGCCAGCAGCTTGGAACGGGTCTACGAGCAGTACTTC. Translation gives CASSLERVYEQYF.

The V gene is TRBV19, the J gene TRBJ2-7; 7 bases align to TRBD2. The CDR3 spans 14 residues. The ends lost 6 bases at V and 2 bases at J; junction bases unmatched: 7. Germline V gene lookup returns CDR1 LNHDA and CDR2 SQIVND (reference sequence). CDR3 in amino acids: CASSPPGLPYEQYF. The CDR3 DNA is TGTGCCAGTAGCCCTCCGGGACTACCCTACGAGCAGTACTTC.

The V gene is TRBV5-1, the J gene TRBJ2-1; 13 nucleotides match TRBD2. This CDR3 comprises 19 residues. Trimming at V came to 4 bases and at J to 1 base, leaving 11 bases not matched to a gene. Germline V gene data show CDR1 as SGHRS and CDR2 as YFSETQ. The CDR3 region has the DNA TGCGCCAGCAGCGGGGGACTAGCGGGATTACTTCGGTCCTACAATGAGCAGTTCTTC. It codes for CASSGGLAGLLRSYNEQFF.

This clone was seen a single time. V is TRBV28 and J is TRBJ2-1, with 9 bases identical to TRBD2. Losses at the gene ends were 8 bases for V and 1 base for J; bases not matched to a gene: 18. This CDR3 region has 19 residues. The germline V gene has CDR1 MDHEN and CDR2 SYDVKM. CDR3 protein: CASWAYWASGMASYNEQFF. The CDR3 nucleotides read TGTGCCAGCTGGGCCTATTGGGCTAGCGGGATGGCATCCTACAATGAGCAGTTCTTC.

CDR3 protein: CASSVWAFEAFF. The CDR3 coding sequence is TGCGCCAGCAGTGTATGGGCCTTTGAAGCTTTCTTT. This chain joins TRBV10-2 and TRBJ1-1; D remains unclear. The germline CDR1 and CDR2 sequences are WSHSY and SAAADI. Between the trimmed V and J ends, which lost 4 bases and 7 bases, there was a span of 10 bases. The CDR3 has 12 amino acids.

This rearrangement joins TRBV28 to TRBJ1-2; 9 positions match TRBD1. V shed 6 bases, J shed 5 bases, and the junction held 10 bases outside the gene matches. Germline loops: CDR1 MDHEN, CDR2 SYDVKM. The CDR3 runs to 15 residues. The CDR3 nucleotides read TGTGCCAGCAGCGACAGCCTACAGGGGGCGTATGGCTACACCTTC. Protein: CASSDSLQGAYGYTF.

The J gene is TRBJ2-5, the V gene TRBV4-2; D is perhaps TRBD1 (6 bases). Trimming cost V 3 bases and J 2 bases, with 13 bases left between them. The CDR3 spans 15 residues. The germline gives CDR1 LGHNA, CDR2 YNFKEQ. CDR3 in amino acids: CASSQVRTDQETQYF. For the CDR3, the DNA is TGTGCCAGCAGCCAGGTTCGGACAGATCAAGAGACCCAGTACTTC.

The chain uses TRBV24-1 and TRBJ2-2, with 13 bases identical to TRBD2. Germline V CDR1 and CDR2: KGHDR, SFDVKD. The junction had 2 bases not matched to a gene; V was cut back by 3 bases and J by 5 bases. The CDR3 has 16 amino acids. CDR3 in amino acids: CATSDPGLAGTGELFF. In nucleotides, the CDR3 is TGTGCCACCAGTGATCCGGGACTAGCGGGAACCGGGGAGCTGTTTTTT.

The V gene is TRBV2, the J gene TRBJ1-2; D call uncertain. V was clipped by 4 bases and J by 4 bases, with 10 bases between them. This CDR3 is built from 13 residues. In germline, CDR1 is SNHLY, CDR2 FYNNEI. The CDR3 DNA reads TGTGCCAGCAGTGTTGTGGTTGGCTATGGCTACACCTTC. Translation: CASSVVVGYGYTF.

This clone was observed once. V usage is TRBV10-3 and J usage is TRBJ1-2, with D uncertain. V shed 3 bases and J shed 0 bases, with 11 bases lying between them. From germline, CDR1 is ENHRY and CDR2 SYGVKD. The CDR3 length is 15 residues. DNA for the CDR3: TGTGCCATCAGTGACTCCGACACGGCTAACTATGGCTACACCTTC. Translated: CAISDSDTANYGYTF.

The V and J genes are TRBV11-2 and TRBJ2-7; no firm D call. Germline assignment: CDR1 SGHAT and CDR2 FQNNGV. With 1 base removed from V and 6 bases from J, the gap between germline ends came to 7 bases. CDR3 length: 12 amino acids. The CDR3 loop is CASSLAWGEQYF. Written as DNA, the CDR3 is TGTGCCAGCAGCTTAGCCTGGGGCGAGCAGTACTTC.

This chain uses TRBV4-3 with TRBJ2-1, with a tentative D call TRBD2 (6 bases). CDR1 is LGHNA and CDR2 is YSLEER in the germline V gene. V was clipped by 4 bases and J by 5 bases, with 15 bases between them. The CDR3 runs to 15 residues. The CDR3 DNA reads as TGCGCCAGCAGCCCCCAAGTGCTAGCGAACAATGAGCAGTTCTTC. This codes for CASSPQVLANNEQFF.

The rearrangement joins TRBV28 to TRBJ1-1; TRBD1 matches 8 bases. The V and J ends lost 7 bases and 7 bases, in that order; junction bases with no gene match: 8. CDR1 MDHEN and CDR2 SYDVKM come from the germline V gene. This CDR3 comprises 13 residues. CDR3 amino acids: CASNNRGRGEAFF. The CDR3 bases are TGTGCCAGCAATAACAGGGGGAGGGGTGAAGCTTTCTTT.